The 8 T cell receptor beta chains listed next were all sequenced from one sample in a study of CD8+CD57+ T cells in acquired aplastic anemia. Selection for sequencing was limited to patients who had shown CD8+CD57+ cell expansion by flow cytometry. Investigators profiled TCR beta VDJ and CDR3 from genomic DNA template. Using its own MiXCR run on the reads, TCRdb lists one record per CDR3 protein. The sample holds more than 150,000 distinct CDR3 sequences; approximately 51% are singletons and the top ten take about 2.9%. Sequenced: sorted CD4+, CD8+, or CD8+CD57+ T cells (not recorded which) from PBMCs. These receptors all come from a human donor with aplastic anemia.

The chain recombines TRBV29-1 with TRBJ2-5, with D perhaps TRBD1 or TRBD2 (5 bases each). This CDR3 is 14 amino acids long. The germline V gene has CDR1 SQVTM and CDR2 ANQGSEA. V lost 7 bases and J lost 1, with 16 bases in between. CDR3 in DNA: TGCAGCGCGGGACCCTACAGTTTCCAAGAGACCCAGTACTTC. This encodes CSAGPYSFQETQYF.

Concerning this clonotype: Without the conserved terminal phenylalanine or tryptophan, this CDR3 likely stems from a read error. The chain joins TRBV24-1 to TRBJ1-2, with D tentatively TRBD1 (6 bases). Germline assignment: CDR1 KGHDR and CDR2 SFDVKD. The CDR3 spans 15 residues. Here the CDR3 reads CATNDSTPGVDGYTL. CDR3 sequence (DNA): TGTGCCACCAATGATTCGACCCCAGGGGTGGATGGCTACACCCTC.

V gene TRBV20-1 combines with J gene TRBJ1-2; D remains unclear. The germline V gene has CDR1 DFQATT and CDR2 SNEGSKA (reference sequence). V lost 1 base and J lost 4, with 16 bases in between. This CDR3 is 15 amino acids long. The CDR3, as DNA: TGCAGTGCTAGAGTTGAAGGACGGCATACCTATGGCTACACCTTC. Translation: CSARVEGRHTYGYTF.

V and J are TRBV2 and TRBJ2-7, with 10 bases matching TRBD2. The CDR3 extends over 15 amino acids. V was pared by 5 bases and J by 0 bases, with 4 bases of the junction left unmatched. Germline V gene lookup returns CDR1 SNHLY and CDR2 FYNNEI. The CDR3 reads CASSLTSGPSYEQYF. The CDR3 DNA reads TGTGCCAGCAGTCTGACTAGCGGGCCCTCCTACGAGCAGTACTTC.

Worth noting for this clonotype: One base away lies a much larger clone, so this may be a sequencing read error. The chain has TRBV7-6 and TRBJ2-5, with 12 bases aligning to TRBD2. Germline V gene sequence: CDR1 SGHVS, CDR2 FNYEAQ. The CDR3 has 15 residues. For the CDR3, the DNA is TGTGCCAGCAGCTTCTCACTAGCGGGAGGTGAGACCCAGTGCTTC. Its translation: CASSFSLAGGETQCF. The full variable domain, its missing parts supplied by reference TRBV7-6 and TRBJ2-5, is GAGVSQSPRYKVTKRGQDVALRCDPISGHVSLYWYRQALGQGPEFLTYFNYEAQQDKSGLPNDRFSAERPEGSISTLTIQRTEQRDSAMYRCASSFSLAGGETQCFGPGTRLLVL.

The V call is TRBV15, the J call TRBJ1-2; D unresolved. V was clipped by 1 base and J by 0 bases, with 6 bases between them. The CDR3 contains 14 residues. Germline lookup yields CDR1 LNHNV and CDR2 YYDKDF (reference sequence). The CDR3 nucleotides read TGTGCCACCAGCAGAGGGACGGCTAACTATGGCTACACCTTC. Residues: CATSRGTANYGYTF.

This clonotype came up many times. This chain connects TRBV5-1 to TRBJ2-1; D gene unclear. Trimming took off 4 bases at V and 4 bases at J, with 9 bases between the two ends. This CDR3 comprises 13 residues. Per germline, CDR1 SGHRS and CDR2 YFSETQ. The CDR3 protein is CASSRPTYNEQFF. The CDR3 region has the DNA TGCGCCAGCAGCCGACCGACTTACAATGAGCAGTTCTTC.

This clonotype came up many times. The chain uses TRBV27 and TRBJ1-1; unclear D gene. The germline CDR1 and CDR2 sequences are MNHEY and SMNVEV (reference sequence). Trimming removed 2 bases from V and 9 bases from J, with 7 bases in between. CDR3 size: 11 residues. CDR3 residues: CASSLGLQAFF. The CDR3 DNA follows: TGTGCCAGCAGTTTAGGACTCCAAGCTTTCTTT.